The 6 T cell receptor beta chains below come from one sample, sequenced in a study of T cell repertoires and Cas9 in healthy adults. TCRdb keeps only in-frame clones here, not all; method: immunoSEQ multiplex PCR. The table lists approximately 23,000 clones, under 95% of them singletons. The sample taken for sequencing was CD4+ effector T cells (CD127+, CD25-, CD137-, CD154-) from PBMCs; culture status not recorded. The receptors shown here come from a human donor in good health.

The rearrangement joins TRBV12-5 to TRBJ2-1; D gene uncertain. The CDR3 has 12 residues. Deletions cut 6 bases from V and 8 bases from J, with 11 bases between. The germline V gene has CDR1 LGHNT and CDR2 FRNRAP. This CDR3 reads CASGFNSDEQFF. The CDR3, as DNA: TGTGCTAGTGGCTTCAACTCAGATGAGCAGTTCTTC. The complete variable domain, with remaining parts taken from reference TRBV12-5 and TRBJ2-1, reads DARVTQTPRHKVTEMGQEVTMRCQPILGHNTVFWYRQTMMQGLELLAYFRNRAPLDDSGMPKDRFSAEMPDATLATLKIQPSEPRDSAVYFCASGFNSDEQFFGPGTRLTVL.

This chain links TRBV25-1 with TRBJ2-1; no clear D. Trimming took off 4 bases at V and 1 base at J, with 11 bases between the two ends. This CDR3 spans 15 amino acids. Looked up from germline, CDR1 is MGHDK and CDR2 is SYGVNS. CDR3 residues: CASSVAVGSYNEQFF. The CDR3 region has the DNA TGTGCCAGCAGTGTAGCTGTCGGGTCCTACAATGAGCAGTTCTTC.

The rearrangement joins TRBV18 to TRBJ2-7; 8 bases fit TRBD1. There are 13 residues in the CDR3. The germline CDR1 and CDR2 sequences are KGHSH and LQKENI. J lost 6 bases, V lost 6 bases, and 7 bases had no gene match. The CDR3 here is CASSGGQGSEQYF. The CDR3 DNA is TGTGCCAGCTCGGGAGGACAGGGCAGCGAGCAGTACTTC.

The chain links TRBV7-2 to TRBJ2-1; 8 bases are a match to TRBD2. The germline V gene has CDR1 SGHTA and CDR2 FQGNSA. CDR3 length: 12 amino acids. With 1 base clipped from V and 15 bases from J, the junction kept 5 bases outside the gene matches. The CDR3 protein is CASSLDAGGRFF. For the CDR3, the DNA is TGTGCCAGCAGCTTAGATGCGGGAGGTCGGTTCTTC.

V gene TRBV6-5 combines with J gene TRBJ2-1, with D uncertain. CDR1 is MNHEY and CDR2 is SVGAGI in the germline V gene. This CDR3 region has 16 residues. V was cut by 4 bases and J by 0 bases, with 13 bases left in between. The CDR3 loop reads CASSSRAGSSYNEQFF. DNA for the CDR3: TGTGCCAGCAGTTCCCGGGCAGGCAGCTCCTACAATGAGCAGTTCTTC.

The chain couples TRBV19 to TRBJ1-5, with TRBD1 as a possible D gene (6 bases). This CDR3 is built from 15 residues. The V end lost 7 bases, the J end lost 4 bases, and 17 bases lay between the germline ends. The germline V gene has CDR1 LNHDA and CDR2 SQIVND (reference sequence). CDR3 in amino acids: CASKRNRELNQPQHF. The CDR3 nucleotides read TGTGCCAGTAAAAGAAACAGGGAACTTAATCAGCCCCAGCATTTT.